This TCR beta chain comes out of a study of identical twins. After template switching added a universal primer site, the resulting cDNA carried unique molecular identifiers. TCRdb ran MiXCR on the 5' RACE reads and lists one entry per CDR3 protein. The sample lists more than 250,000 distinct CDR3 sequences, approximately 8% seen once, with 2.1% in the top ten. Study results and limitations: The study drew conclusions from cross-sectional statistical analysis, not from following the same donors. For out-of-frame beta sequences, excess twin sharing was weaker.

About this clonotype: What it recognizes is unknown.

Germline V lookup: CDR1 MGHDK, CDR2 SYGVNS. The CDR3 has 11 amino acids. Trimming left V 3 bases short and J 8 bases short, with 5 bases between. These records were also assigned to another study, of yellow fever vaccine responses in identical twins. This second report adds: Twins reportedly showed a vaccine T cell response that seemed partly convergent and partly personalized.

Sequenced input: memory (CD45RO+) T cells sorted from blood. The gene calls are TRBV25-1 and TRBJ2-1; D is undetermined. This clonotype originated in a young woman in good health. The CDR3 DNA follows: TGTGCCAGCAGTGAGAGTTATGAGCAGTTCTTC. It is translated as CASSESYEQFF.